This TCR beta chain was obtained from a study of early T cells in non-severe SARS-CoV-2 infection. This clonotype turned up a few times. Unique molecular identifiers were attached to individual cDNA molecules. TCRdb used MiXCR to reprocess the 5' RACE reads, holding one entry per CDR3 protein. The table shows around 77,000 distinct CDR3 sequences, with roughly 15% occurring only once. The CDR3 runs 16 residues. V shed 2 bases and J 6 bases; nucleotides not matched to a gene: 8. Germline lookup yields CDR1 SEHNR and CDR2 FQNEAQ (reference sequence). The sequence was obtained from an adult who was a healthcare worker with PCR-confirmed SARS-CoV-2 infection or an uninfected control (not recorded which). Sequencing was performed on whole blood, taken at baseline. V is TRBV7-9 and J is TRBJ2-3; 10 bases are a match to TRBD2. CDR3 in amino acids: CASSLSLAGAVDTQYF. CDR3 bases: TGTGCCAGCAGCTTAAGCCTAGCGGGAGCTGTGGATACGCAGTATTTT.